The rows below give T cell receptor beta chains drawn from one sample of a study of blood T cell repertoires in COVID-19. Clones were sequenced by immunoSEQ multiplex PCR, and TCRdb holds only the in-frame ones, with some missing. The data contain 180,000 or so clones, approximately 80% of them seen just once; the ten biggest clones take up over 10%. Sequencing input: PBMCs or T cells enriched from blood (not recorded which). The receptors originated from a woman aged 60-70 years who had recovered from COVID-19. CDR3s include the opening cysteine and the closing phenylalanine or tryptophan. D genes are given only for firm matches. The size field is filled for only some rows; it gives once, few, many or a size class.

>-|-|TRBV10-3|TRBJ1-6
CAIKLRDTANSPLHF
TGTGCCATCAAGCTCCGGGACACCGCAAATTCACCCCTCCACTTT
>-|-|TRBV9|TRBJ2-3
CASSGRGRGSTDTQYF
TGTGCCAGCAGCGGTCGCGGCAGGGGTAGCACAGATACGCAGTATTTT
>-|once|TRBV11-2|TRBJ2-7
CASSLEGQHSYEQYF
TGTGCCAGCAGCTTAGAGGGACAACACTCCTACGAGCAGTACTTC
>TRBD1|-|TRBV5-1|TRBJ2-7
CASSFGQDSYEQYF
TGCGCCAGCAGCTTCGGACAGGACTCCTACGAGCAGTACTTC
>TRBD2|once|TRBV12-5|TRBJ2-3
CASGFAGADTQYF
TGTGCTAGTGGTTTTGCGGGAGCAGATACGCAGTATTTT
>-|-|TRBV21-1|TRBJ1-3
CASSQDRGNTIYF
TGTGCCAGCAGCCAAGACAGGGGAAACACCATATATTTT
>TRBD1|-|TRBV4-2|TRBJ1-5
CASSQKTGDQPQHF
TGTGCCAGCAGCCAAAAAACAGGGGACCAGCCCCAGCATTTT
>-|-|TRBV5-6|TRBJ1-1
CASSSWQGIVSEAFF
TGTGCCAGCAGCTCCTGGCAGGGGATAGTAAGTGAAGCTTTCTTT
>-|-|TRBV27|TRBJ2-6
CASSLRGLANVLTF
TGTGCCAGCAGTTTAAGAGGATTGGCCAACGTCCTGACTTTC
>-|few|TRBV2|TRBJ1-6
CASSSSTGRNSPLHF
-
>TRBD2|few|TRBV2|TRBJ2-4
CASKAGLAALAKNIQYF
TGTGCCAGCAAGGCCGGACTAGCGGCCCTAGCCAAAAACATTCAGTACTTC
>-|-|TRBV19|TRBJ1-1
CASNGRGRLNTEAFF
TGTGCCAGTAATGGGAGGGGCAGGTTGAACACTGAAGCTTTCTTT
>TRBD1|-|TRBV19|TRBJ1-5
CASSVLPGGYQPQHF
TGTGCCAGTAGTGTACTTCCAGGGGGCTATCAGCCCCAGCATTTT
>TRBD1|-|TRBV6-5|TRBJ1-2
CASRNRDSGYTF
TGTGCCAGCAGGAACCGGGACAGTGGCTACACCTTC
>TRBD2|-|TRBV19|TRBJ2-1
CASTQGAGRSLQFF
TGTGCCAGTACCCAAGGAGCGGGGCGGAGCCTACAGTTCTTC
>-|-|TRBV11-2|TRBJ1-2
CASSPQVNYGYTF
TGTGCCAGCAGCCCCCAGGTTAACTATGGCTACACCTTC
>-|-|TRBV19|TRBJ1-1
CASSIGILTGLGTEAFF
TGTGCCAGTAGTATAGGGATTTTAACAGGGTTAGGGACTGAAGCTTTCTTT